This TCR beta chain was identified in a study of T cell repertoires in cytomegalovirus infection. This clonotype was seen only a few times. V lost 5 bases and J lost 0, with 17 bases in between. The CDR3 is 16 residues long. Germline lookup yields CDR1 SEHNR and CDR2 FQNEAQ (reference sequence). One entry per CDR3 protein, called by TCRdb with MiXCR from the reads. The table shows 200,000 to 250,000 distinct CDR3 sequences, with under 25% occurring only once. The receptor was isolated from a human donor in good health (CMV status not recorded). Some clones in this sample may be carry-over from other donors' samples. The V gene is TRBV7-9, the J gene TRBJ2-7, with D tentatively TRBD2 (7 bases). Sequencing input: CD8+ T cells from PBMCs. CDR3 region: CASSHGGALNSYEQYF. The CDR3 coding sequence is TGTGCCAGCAGCCATGGGGGGGCCTTAAACTCCTACGAGCAGTACTTC.